These T cell receptor beta chains were read from a single sample in a study of blood T cell repertoires in COVID-19. Generated by immunoSEQ multiplex PCR, the TCRdb table keeps only in-frame clones and is missing some. The sample consists of roughly 210,000 clones, roughly 84% of them appearing once. The source material was peripheral blood. These receptors originate from a woman aged 80 or over with COVID-19, enrolled during active disease. CDR3s include the opening cysteine and the closing phenylalanine or tryptophan. Each record gives: V gene, clone size, D gene, J gene, CDR3 DNA, CDR3 protein. A D gene is named only where the DNA matches it firmly. Some rows have no size entry. The others give once, few or many, or a class for an expanded clone.

v_call: TRBV7-2; clone_size: once; d_call: TRBD1; j_call: TRBJ2-1; cdr3_nt: TGTGCCAGCAGCCGGACAGGGGGAAACAATGAGCAGTTCTTC; cdr3_aa: CASSRTGGNNEQFF
v_call: TRBV30; clone_size: NA; d_call: TRBD1; j_call: TRBJ2-2; cdr3_nt: TGTGCCTGGAAATCGACAGGGGGTATCGGCGGGGAGCTGTTTTTT; cdr3_aa: CAWKSTGGIGGELFF
v_call: TRBV6-5; clone_size: once; d_call: TRBD1; j_call: TRBJ2-1; cdr3_nt: TGTGCCAGCAGCAAACGGACAGGGGCCAATGAGCAGTTCTTC; cdr3_aa: CASSKRTGANEQFF
v_call: TRBV28; clone_size: NA; d_call: NA; j_call: TRBJ1-1; cdr3_nt: TGTGCCAGCAGTTTTGGGCAAGCTTTCTTT; cdr3_aa: CASSFGQAFF
v_call: TRBV5-1; clone_size: NA; d_call: NA; j_call: TRBJ2-7; cdr3_nt: TGCGCCAGCAGCTTGTATGGGGCCTCCGCCTACGAGCAGTACTTC; cdr3_aa: CASSLYGASAYEQYF
v_call: TRBV6-5; clone_size: NA; d_call: NA; j_call: TRBJ1-1; cdr3_nt: TGTGCCAGCAGAACAAACTACAGGGTCCTAAGTGAGGCTTTCTTT; cdr3_aa: CASRTNYRVLSEAFF
v_call: TRBV10-3; clone_size: NA; d_call: NA; j_call: TRBJ1-1; cdr3_nt: TGTGCCATCAGCGCCCCGGGACAGAACACTGAAGCTTTCTTT; cdr3_aa: CAISAPGQNTEAFF
v_call: TRBV27; clone_size: NA; d_call: NA; j_call: TRBJ1-2; cdr3_nt: TGTGCCAGCAGTTTATCGGTAGGGAGCTATGGCTACACCTTC; cdr3_aa: CASSLSVGSYGYTF
v_call: TRBV18; clone_size: NA; d_call: NA; j_call: TRBJ1-1; cdr3_nt: TGTGCCAGCTCACCCCAGGTGGACACTGAAGCTTTCTTT; cdr3_aa: CASSPQVDTEAFF
v_call: TRBV2; clone_size: NA; d_call: NA; j_call: TRBJ1-5; cdr3_nt: TGTGCCAGCACAGCTGAGGCCAATCAGCCCCAGCATTTT; cdr3_aa: CASTAEANQPQHF
v_call: TRBV28; clone_size: NA; d_call: NA; j_call: TRBJ1-5; cdr3_nt: TGTGCCAGCAGTTCACGGGGTCATCAGCCCCAGCATTTT; cdr3_aa: CASSSRGHQPQHF
v_call: TRBV19; clone_size: NA; d_call: TRBD2; j_call: TRBJ2-2; cdr3_nt: TGTGCCACTGACCGGGGGGGGCCAACCGGGGAGCTGTTTTTT; cdr3_aa: CATDRGGPTGELFF
v_call: TRBV2; clone_size: NA; d_call: TRBD2; j_call: TRBJ2-5; cdr3_nt: TGTGCCAGCAGACCACTAGCGGGGGTAGAGACCCAGTACTTC; cdr3_aa: CASRPLAGVETQYF
v_call: TRBV7-2; clone_size: NA; d_call: TRBD2; j_call: TRBJ2-5; cdr3_nt: TGTGCCAGCGCAGGGTCCAGCGGGGGGAAAGAGACCCAGTACTTC; cdr3_aa: CASAGSSGGKETQYF
v_call: TRBV3-1/TRBV3-2; clone_size: NA; d_call: NA; j_call: TRBJ1-3; cdr3_nt: TGTGCCAGCAGCGTACGGGGGGCGCGGCCCTCTGGAAACACCATATATTTT; cdr3_aa: CASSVRGARPSGNTIYF
v_call: TRBV6-5; clone_size: NA; d_call: TRBD1; j_call: TRBJ1-1; cdr3_nt: TGTGCCAGCAAGATAACAGGGGTAACTGAAGCTTTCTTT; cdr3_aa: CASKITGVTEAFF
v_call: TRBV15; clone_size: NA; d_call: NA; j_call: TRBJ1-1; cdr3_nt: TGTGCCACCAGCAGCCTGGGGAGGGCCGGGACTGAAGCTTTCTTT; cdr3_aa: CATSSLGRAGTEAFF
v_call: TRBV11-2; clone_size: NA; d_call: NA; j_call: TRBJ1-5; cdr3_nt: TGTGCCAGCAGCTCGGTTGGTCAGCCCCAGCATTTT; cdr3_aa: CASSSVGQPQHF
v_call: TRBV10-3; clone_size: few; d_call: TRBD1; j_call: TRBJ1-1; cdr3_nt: TGTGCCATCAGAGGACAGGGTTCGAACACTGAAGCTTTCTTT; cdr3_aa: CAIRGQGSNTEAFF
v_call: TRBV3-1/TRBV3-2; clone_size: NA; d_call: NA; j_call: TRBJ2-3; cdr3_nt: TGTGCCAGCAGCCGGGGCCCAGGTACAGATACGCAGTATTTT; cdr3_aa: CASSRGPGTDTQYF
v_call: TRBV29-1; clone_size: NA; d_call: TRBD1; j_call: TRBJ1-1; cdr3_nt: TGCAGCGTAAGACAGGGGGACACTGAAGCTTTCTTT; cdr3_aa: CSVRQGDTEAFF
v_call: TRBV9; clone_size: NA; d_call: TRBD2; j_call: TRBJ2-2; cdr3_nt: TGTGCCAGCAGCGTAGTGGCGGGGGTAACCGGGGAGCTGTTTTTT; cdr3_aa: CASSVVAGVTGELFF
v_call: TRBV28; clone_size: NA; d_call: TRBD1; j_call: TRBJ1-3; cdr3_nt: TGTGCCAGCAGACTCCAGGGGGCTTTAGGAGACACCATATATTTT; cdr3_aa: CASRLQGALGDTIYF
v_call: TRBV29-1; clone_size: NA; d_call: NA; j_call: TRBJ1-1; cdr3_nt: TGCAGCGTTGTAAGGGGCTCAATGAACACTGAAGCTTTCTTT; cdr3_aa: CSVVRGSMNTEAFF
v_call: TRBV3-1/TRBV3-2; clone_size: NA; d_call: TRBD1; j_call: TRBJ1-2; cdr3_nt: TGTGCCAGCAGCCAAGAAGGGACAGGGGGCTATGGCTACACCTTC; cdr3_aa: CASSQEGTGGYGYTF
v_call: TRBV30; clone_size: NA; d_call: NA; j_call: TRBJ1-1; cdr3_nt: TGTGCCTCCGAGGGTCGGGGGATTACTGAAGCTTTCTTT; cdr3_aa: CASEGRGITEAFF
v_call: TRBV6-4; clone_size: NA; d_call: NA; j_call: TRBJ1-6; cdr3_nt: TGTGCCAGCAGTGACTCAGGAGACCCCTATAATTCACCCCTCCACTTT; cdr3_aa: CASSDSGDPYNSPLHF
v_call: TRBV18; clone_size: NA; d_call: TRBD1; j_call: TRBJ1-2; cdr3_nt: TGTGCCAGCTCACCGATTGGGACAGGGGATGGCTACACCTTC; cdr3_aa: CASSPIGTGDGYTF
v_call: TRBV19; clone_size: NA; d_call: NA; j_call: TRBJ2-1; cdr3_nt: TGTGCCAGTAATCTAAAGGGGGTACCCTACAATGAGCAGTTCTTC; cdr3_aa: CASNLKGVPYNEQFF
v_call: TRBV29-1; clone_size: NA; d_call: TRBD1; j_call: TRBJ2-7; cdr3_nt: TGCAGCGTTGGGGACAGGGCGTACTCCTACGAGCAGTACTTC; cdr3_aa: CSVGDRAYSYEQYF
v_call: TRBV9; clone_size: NA; d_call: NA; j_call: TRBJ2-2; cdr3_nt: TGTGCCAGCAGCGTAGGCCAACACAACGGGGAGCTGTTTTTT; cdr3_aa: CASSVGQHNGELFF
v_call: TRBV4-1; clone_size: NA; d_call: TRBD1; j_call: TRBJ1-4; cdr3_nt: TGCGCCAGCGCCGGGACAGGGGGGCCTAATGAAAAACTGTTTTTT; cdr3_aa: CASAGTGGPNEKLFF
v_call: TRBV7-2; clone_size: NA; d_call: NA; j_call: TRBJ1-2; cdr3_nt: TGTGCCAGCAGCTTAGGCAGGGGACTAAACTATGGCTACACCTTC; cdr3_aa: CASSLGRGLNYGYTF
v_call: TRBV19; clone_size: NA; d_call: TRBD1; j_call: TRBJ1-4; cdr3_nt: TGTGCCAGTAGAACTCGCTCGGGACAGGGGAATGAAAAACTGTTTTTT; cdr3_aa: CASRTRSGQGNEKLFF
v_call: TRBV6-1; clone_size: once; d_call: TRBD2; j_call: TRBJ2-4; cdr3_nt: TGTGCCAGCAGTGAAACCTCCGGGACTAGCGGGGGCGGCCTTTGGGGAAACATTCAGTACTTC; cdr3_aa: CASSETSGTSGGGLWGNIQYF
v_call: TRBV5-1; clone_size: NA; d_call: TRBD1; j_call: TRBJ2-6; cdr3_nt: TGCGCCAGCAACCCGCAGGGGGCGTCCTCTGGGGCCAACGTCCTGACTTTC; cdr3_aa: CASNPQGASSGANVLTF
v_call: TRBV5-1; clone_size: few; d_call: TRBD1; j_call: TRBJ1-2; cdr3_nt: TGCGCCAGCAGCTCCGAAAGGACAGGCCCTAAGCATGGCTACACCTTC; cdr3_aa: CASSSERTGPKHGYTF
v_call: TRBV7-9; clone_size: NA; d_call: TRBD1; j_call: TRBJ1-2; cdr3_nt: TGTGCCAGCAGCCTCAATGGACAGGGGAAGTTCGACGGCTACACCTTC; cdr3_aa: CASSLNGQGKFDGYTF
v_call: TRBV28; clone_size: many; d_call: TRBD1; j_call: TRBJ1-6; cdr3_nt: TGTGCCAGCAGTTTAGACAGGGAATTAGCCTCACCCCTCCACTTT; cdr3_aa: CASSLDRELASPLHF
v_call: TRBV5-1; clone_size: NA; d_call: NA; j_call: TRBJ2-5; cdr3_nt: TGCGCCAGCAGCGAAAGCCCGGGACTCCAAGAGACCCAGTACTTC; cdr3_aa: CASSESPGLQETQYF
v_call: TRBV7-9; clone_size: NA; d_call: TRBD1; j_call: TRBJ1-1; cdr3_nt: TGTGCCAGCAGCTTGGAACAGGGGGTTAGGGCTTTCTTT; cdr3_aa: CASSLEQGVRAFF
v_call: TRBV28; clone_size: NA; d_call: TRBD1; j_call: TRBJ2-7; cdr3_nt: TGTGCCAGCCGGAACACAGGGGGAACCTACGAGCAGTACTTC; cdr3_aa: CASRNTGGTYEQYF
v_call: TRBV2; clone_size: NA; d_call: NA; j_call: TRBJ1-4; cdr3_nt: TGTGCCAGCATCCGGGAGTACGCAACTAATGAAAAACTGTTTTTT; cdr3_aa: CASIREYATNEKLFF
v_call: TRBV7-9; clone_size: NA; d_call: TRBD1; j_call: TRBJ1-1; cdr3_nt: TGTGCCAGCAGGCCCACGGGACAGTCAGAAGCTTTCTTT; cdr3_aa: CASRPTGQSEAFF
v_call: TRBV7-2; clone_size: NA; d_call: NA; j_call: TRBJ1-1; cdr3_nt: TGTGCCAGCAGCTTAGTAACAAGAGGAAACACTGAAGCTTTCTTT; cdr3_aa: CASSLVTRGNTEAFF
v_call: TRBV18; clone_size: NA; d_call: TRBD1; j_call: TRBJ1-1; cdr3_nt: TGTGCCAGCTCACCACTGAACAGGGGGAACACTGAAGCTTTCTTT; cdr3_aa: CASSPLNRGNTEAFF